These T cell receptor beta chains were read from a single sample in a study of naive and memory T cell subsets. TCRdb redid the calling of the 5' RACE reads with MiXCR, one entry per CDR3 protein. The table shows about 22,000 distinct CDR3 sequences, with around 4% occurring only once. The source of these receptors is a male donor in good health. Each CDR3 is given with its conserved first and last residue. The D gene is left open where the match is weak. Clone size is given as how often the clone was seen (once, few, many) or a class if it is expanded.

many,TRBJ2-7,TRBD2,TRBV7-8,CASSFLEGGRSSYEQYF,TGTGCCAGCAGCTTTCTCGAAGGCGGGAGGAGCTCCTACGAGCAGTACTTC
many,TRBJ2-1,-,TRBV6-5,CASRDGISSSYNEQFF,TGTGCCAGCAGAGACGGGATCTCGAGCTCCTACAATGAGCAGTTCTTC
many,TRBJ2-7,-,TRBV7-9,CASSPAQGLKSYEQYF,TGTGCCAGCAGCCCCGCCCAGGGTCTAAAGTCCTACGAGCAGTACTTC
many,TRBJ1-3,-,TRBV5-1,CASSLDPGSGNTIYF,TGCGCCAGCAGCTTGGATCCCGGTTCTGGAAACACCATATATTTT
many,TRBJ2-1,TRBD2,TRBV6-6,CASSYRASGSQYNEQFF,TGTGCCAGCAGTTACCGGGCAAGCGGGAGTCAGTACAATGAGCAGTTCTTC
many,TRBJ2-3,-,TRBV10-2,CASSETDTQYF,TGCGCCAGCAGCGAAACAGATACGCAGTATTTT
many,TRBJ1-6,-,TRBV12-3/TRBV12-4,CASSFGNSPLHF,TGTGCCAGCAGTTTTGGGAATTCACCCCTCCACTTT
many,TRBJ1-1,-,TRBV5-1,CASSLKGGLMNTEAFF,TGCGCCAGCAGCTTGAAGGGGGGACTAATGAACACTGAAGCCTTCTTT
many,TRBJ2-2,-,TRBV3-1,CASSPMGLLTGELFF,TGTGCCAGCAGCCCGATGGGACTTCTCACCGGGGAGCTGTTTTTT
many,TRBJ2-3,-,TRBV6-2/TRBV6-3,CASRPRRATTSTDTQYF,TGTGCCAGCAGGCCTAGAAGGGCAACCACTAGCACAGATACGCAGTATTTT
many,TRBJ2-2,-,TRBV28,CASGLTRNTGELFF,TGTGCCAGCGGATTAACACGGAACACCGGGGAGCTGTTTTTT
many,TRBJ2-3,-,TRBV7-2,CASSLAGGDTQYF,TGTGCCAGCAGCTTAGCGGGAGGAGATACGCAGTATTTT
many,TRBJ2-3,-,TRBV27,CASSFSYFTDTQYF,TGTGCCAGCAGTTTCTCCTACTTCACAGATACGCAGTATTTT
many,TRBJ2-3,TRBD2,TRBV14,CASSQDRTSGTTSTDTQYF,TGTGCCAGCAGCCAAGACCGGACTAGCGGGACCACTAGCACAGATACGCAGTATTTT
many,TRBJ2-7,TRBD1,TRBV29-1,CSVERQGYEQYF,TGCAGCGTTGAACGACAGGGTTACGAGCAGTACTTC
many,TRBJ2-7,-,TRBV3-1,CASSHQYEQYF,TGTGCCAGCAGCCACCAATACGAGCAGTACTTC